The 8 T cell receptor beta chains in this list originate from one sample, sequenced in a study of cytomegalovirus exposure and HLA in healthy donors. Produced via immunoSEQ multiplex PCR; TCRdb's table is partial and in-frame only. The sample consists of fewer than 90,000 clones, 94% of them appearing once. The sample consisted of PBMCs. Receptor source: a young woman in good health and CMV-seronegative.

The CDR3 DNA reads TGTGCCAGTAGCTCGACTGATCCGATCGGCTACGAGCAGTACTTC. Its translation: CASSSTDPIGYEQYF. V usage is TRBV19 and J usage is TRBJ2-7, with D uncertain. The V gene's germline CDR1 is LNHDA and CDR2 SQIVND (reference sequence). V dropped 6 bases and J dropped 3 bases, with 18 bases sitting between them. The CDR3 totals 15 residues.

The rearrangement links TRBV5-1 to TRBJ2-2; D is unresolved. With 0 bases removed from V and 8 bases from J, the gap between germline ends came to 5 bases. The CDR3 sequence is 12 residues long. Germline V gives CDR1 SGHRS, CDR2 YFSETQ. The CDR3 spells CASSLAAGELFF. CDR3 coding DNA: TGCGCCAGCAGCTTGGCTGCGGGGGAGCTGTTTTTT.

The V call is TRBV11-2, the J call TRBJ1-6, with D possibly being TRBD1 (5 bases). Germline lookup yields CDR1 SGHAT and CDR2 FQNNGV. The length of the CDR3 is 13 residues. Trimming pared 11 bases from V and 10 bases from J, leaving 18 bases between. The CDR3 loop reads CAPNRQGSSPLHF. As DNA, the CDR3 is TGTGCCCCGAACCGGCAGGGTAGCTCACCCCTCCACTTT.

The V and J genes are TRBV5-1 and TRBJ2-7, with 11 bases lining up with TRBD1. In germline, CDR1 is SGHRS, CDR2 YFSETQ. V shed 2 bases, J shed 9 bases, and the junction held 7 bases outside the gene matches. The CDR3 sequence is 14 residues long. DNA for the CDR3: TGCGCCAGCAGCTTTGGACAGGGGGCATATGGGCAGTACTTC. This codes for CASSFGQGAYGQYF. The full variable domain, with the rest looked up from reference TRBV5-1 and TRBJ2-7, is KAGVTQTPRYLIKTRGQQVTLSCSPISGHRSVSWYQQTPGQGLQFLFEYFSETQRNKGNFPGRFSGRQFSNSRSEMNVSTLELGDSALYLCASSFGQGAYGQYFGPGTRLTVT.

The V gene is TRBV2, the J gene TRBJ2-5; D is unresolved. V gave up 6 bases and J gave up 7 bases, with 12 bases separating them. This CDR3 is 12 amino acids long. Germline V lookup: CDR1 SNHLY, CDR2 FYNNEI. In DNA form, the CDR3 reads TGTGCCAGCAGAGCTAACGAGCCGACCCAGTACTTC. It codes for CASRANEPTQYF.

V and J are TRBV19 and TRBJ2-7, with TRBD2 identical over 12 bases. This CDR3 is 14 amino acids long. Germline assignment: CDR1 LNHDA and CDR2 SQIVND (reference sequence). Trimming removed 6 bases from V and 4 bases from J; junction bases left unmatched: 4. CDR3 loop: CASRPGTSGYEQYF. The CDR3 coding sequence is TGTGCCAGTAGACCTGGGACTAGCGGGTACGAGCAGTACTTC.

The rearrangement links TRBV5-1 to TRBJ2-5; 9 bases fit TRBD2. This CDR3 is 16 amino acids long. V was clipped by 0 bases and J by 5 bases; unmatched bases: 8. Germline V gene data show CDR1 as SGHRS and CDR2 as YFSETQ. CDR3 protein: CASSLAPAGGPETQYF. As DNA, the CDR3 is TGCGCCAGCAGCTTGGCCCCGGCGGGAGGGCCGGAGACCCAGTACTTC.

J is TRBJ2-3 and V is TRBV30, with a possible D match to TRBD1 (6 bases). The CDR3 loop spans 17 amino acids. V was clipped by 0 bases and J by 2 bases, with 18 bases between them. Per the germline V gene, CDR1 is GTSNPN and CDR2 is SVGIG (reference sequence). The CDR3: CAWSVPSPGADTDTQYF. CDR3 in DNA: TGTGCCTGGAGTGTGCCCTCGCCAGGGGCGGACACAGATACGCAGTATTTT.